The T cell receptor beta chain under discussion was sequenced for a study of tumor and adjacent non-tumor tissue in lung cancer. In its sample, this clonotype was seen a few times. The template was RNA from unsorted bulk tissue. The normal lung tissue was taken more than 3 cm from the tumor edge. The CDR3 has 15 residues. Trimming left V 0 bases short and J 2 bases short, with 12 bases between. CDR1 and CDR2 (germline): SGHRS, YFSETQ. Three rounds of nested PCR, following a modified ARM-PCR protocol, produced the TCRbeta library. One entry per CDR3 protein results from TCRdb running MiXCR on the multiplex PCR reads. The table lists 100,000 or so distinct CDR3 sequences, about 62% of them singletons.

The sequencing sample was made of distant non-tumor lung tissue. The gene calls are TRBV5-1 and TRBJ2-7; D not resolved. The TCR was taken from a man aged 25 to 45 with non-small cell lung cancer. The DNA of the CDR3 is TGCGCCAGCAGCTTGGGCTGGGGTCGCGCCTACGAGCAGTACTTC. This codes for CASSLGWGRAYEQYF. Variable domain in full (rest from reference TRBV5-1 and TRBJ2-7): KAGVTQTPRYLIKTRGQQVTLSCSPISGHRSVSWYQQTPGQGLQFLFEYFSETQRNKGNFPGRFSGRQFSNSRSEMNVSTLELGDSALYLCASSLGWGRAYEQYFGPGTRLTVT.